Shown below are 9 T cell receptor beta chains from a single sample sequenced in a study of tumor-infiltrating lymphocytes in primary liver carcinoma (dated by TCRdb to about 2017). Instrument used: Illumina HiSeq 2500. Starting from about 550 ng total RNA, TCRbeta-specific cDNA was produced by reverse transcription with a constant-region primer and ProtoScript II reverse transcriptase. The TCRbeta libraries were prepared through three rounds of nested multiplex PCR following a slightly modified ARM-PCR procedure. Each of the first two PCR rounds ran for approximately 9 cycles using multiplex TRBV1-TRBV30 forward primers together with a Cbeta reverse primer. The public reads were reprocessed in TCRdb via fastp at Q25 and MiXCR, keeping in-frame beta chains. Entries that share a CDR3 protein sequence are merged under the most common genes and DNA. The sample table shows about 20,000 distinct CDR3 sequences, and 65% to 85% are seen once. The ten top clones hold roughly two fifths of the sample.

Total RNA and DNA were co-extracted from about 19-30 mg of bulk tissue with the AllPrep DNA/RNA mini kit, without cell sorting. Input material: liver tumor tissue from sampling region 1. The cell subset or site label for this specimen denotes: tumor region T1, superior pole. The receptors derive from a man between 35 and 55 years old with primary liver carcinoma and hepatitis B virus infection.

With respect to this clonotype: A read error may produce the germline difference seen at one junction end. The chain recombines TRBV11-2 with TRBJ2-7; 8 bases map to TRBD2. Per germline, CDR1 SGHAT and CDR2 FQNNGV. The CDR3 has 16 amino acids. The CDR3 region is CVSSLDGLSGMYDQYF. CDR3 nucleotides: TGTGTCAGCAGCTTAGATGGGCTTAGCGGGATGTACGATCAGTACTTC.

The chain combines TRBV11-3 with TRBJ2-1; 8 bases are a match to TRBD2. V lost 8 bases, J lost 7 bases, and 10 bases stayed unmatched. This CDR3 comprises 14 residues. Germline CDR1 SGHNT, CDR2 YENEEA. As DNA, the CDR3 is TGTGCCAGCGCCGGGACTAGAGAGATTAATGAGCAGTTCTTC. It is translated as CASAGTREINEQFF.

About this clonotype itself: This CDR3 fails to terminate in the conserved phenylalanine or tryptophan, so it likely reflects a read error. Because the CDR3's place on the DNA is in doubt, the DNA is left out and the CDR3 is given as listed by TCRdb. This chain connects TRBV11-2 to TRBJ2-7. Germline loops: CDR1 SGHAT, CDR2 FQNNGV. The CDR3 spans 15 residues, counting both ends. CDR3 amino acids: CASSLSSRITYEKYL.

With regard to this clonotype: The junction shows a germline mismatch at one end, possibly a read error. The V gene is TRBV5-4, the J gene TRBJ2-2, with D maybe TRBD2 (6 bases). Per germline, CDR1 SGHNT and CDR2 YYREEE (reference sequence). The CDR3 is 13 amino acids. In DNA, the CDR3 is TGTGCCAGCAGGGGGATGGGGACTTGGGAGCCGTTTTTT. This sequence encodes CASRGMGTWEPFF.

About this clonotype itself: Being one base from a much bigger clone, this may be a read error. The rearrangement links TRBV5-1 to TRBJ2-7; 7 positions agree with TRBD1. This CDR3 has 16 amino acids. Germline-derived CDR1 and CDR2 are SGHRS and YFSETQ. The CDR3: CSSSREQGLRSYGQYF. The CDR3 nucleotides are TGCTCCAGCAGCCGTGAACAGGGGCTTAGATCCTACGGGCAGTACTTC.

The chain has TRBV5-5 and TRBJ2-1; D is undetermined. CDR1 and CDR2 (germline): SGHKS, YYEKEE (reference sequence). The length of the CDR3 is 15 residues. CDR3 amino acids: CTNSLIPGRYNEQFF. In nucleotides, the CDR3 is TGTACCAACAGCTTGATTCCCGGACGGTACAATGAGCAGTTCTTC.

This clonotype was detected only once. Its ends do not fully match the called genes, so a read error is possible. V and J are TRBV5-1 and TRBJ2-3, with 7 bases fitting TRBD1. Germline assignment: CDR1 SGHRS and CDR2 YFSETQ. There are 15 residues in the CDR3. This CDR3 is CVSRPGQSSTDTRYF. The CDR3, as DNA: TGCGTCAGCCGACCGGGACAGTCAAGCACGGATACGCGGTATTTT.

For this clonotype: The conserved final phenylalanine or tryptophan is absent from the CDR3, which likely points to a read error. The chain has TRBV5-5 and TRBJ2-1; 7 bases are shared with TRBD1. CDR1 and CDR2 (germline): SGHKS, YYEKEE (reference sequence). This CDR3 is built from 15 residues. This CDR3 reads CASSPGQVFYNEQFL. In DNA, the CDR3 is TGTGCCAGCAGCCCTGGACAGGTTTTCTACAATGAACAGTTCCTC.

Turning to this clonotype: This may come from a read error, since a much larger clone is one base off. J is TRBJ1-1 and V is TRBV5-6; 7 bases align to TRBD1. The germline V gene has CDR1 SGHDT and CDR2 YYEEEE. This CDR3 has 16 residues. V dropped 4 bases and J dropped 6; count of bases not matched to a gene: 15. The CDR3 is CASSRMNRGGRAEAFF. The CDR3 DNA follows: TGTGCCAGCAGCCGGATGAACAGGGGAGGACGCGCTGAAGCTTTCTTT.